The clone carrying this T cell receptor beta chain showed up just a few times. No antigen is known for it. The data were obtained in a study of vaccination and CD4 T cells after COVID-19. Study-wide background: Convalescent individuals numbered four females and six males, two being Hispanic. As a positive control, some control cultures were given a CEFX pool, while others were given an HIV-1 Nef pool or no peptide.

The Oncomine TCR Beta short-read assay sequenced DNA from cultured CD4+ T cells. TCRdb ran MiXCR on the PCR reads and lists one entry per CDR3 protein. Of tens of thousands of distinct CDR3 sequences listed, around a third were seen once; the top ten hold 11%. Time point defined: late sampling 161 to 241 days after vaccination in a few convalescent patients. Sample treatment: approximately nine-day PBMC culture with coronavirus spike peptide pools or control peptides (ViraFEST assay). ViraFEST sequenced TCRs after peptide-pool expansion of antigen-specific T cells. The dates of positive PCR tests extended from March through December 2020 and came before the US Alpha, Beta and Delta variants. Germline loops: CDR1 SGHTA, CDR2 FQGNSA. The CDR3 is 13 amino acids. The V and J ends lost 3 bases and 7 bases respectively, with 10 bases between them.

V usage is TRBV7-2 and J usage is TRBJ2-1; D might be TRBD1 (6 bases). The starting material was CD4+ T cells from blood, cultured in vitro, obtained about 7 months after SARS-CoV-2 vaccination. This TCR derives from a human donor who had recovered from COVID-19. The CDR3 loop reads CASSFGGSNEQFF. CDR3 in DNA: TGTGCCAGCAGCTTTGGGGGCTCGAATGAGCAGTTCTTC.